In its sample, the clone carrying this T cell receptor (beta chain) was seen many times. No antigen is known for it. The data were obtained in a study of post-analysis software for immune sequencing data. Study background: Included among the disease courses, which were recorded for the cohort, were relapsing-remitting, secondary progressive and progressive-relapsing multiple sclerosis.

General study results and limits: Multiple sclerosis patients had significantly lower normalized Chao1 diversity than controls. Samples made in the same batch grouped tightly together by F measure. About five TRBV segments were more frequent in patients than controls; TRBV5-6, TRBV5-1 and TRBV20-1 belonged to this group.

Unique-molecular-identifier-tagged TCR beta cDNA libraries were used. Input amounts of 1 to 10 million T cells were used. These gave around 500,000 cDNA molecules, so each molecule approximated one T cell. A single record per CDR3 protein comes from TCRdb applying MiXCR to the PCR reads. The data hold hundreds of thousands of distinct CDR3 sequences, with 30% to 45% observed a single time. The germline CDR1 and CDR2 sequences are DFQATT and SNEGSKA (reference sequence). The length of the CDR3 is 13 residues. Germline trimming cut 5 bases from V and 1 base from J; bases unmatched to any gene: 0. Input material: blood. The sequence came from a girl aged 10-17 years with multiple sclerosis. This chain joins TRBV20-1 and TRBJ1-4, with 8 bases fitting TRBD1. Here the CDR3 reads CSAGQGTNEKLFF. In nucleotides, the CDR3 is TGCAGTGCTGGACAGGGAACTAATGAAAAACTGTTTTTT.